These 23 T cell receptor beta chains share one sample of origin, sequenced in a study of blood T cells in healthy people across ages. Primers used in a second PCR of about 7 to 11 cycles were a sample-barcoded 5' primer and a J-beta primer mix. TCRdb re-analysed the 5' RACE reads in MiXCR, keeping a single row per CDR3 protein. The data contain around 1,700,000 distinct CDR3 sequences, approximately 28% of them singletons. The sequenced material came from blood. These receptors were taken from a woman between 25 and 40 years old in good health.

In this sample, this clonotype turned up a few times. The chain joins TRBV9 to TRBJ2-5; D unresolved. The CDR3 contains 14 residues. Trimming took off 4 bases at V and 5 bases at J, with 15 bases between the two ends. Germline CDR1 reads SGDLS; CDR2 reads YYNGEE. Here the CDR3 DNA reads TGTGCCAGCAGCCCGGCGGTTGAGGTCGAGACCCAGTACTTC. Amino acid sequence: CASSPAVEVETQYF.

The V and J genes are TRBV20-1 and TRBJ1-3; 7 bases line up with TRBD1. V was pared by 0 bases and J by 1 base, with 9 bases of the junction left unmatched. The CDR3 has 17 residues. The germline CDR1 and CDR2 sequences are DFQATT and SNEGSKA (reference sequence). This CDR3 reads CSARDFKTGLSGNTIYF. CDR3 coding DNA: TGCAGTGCTAGAGATTTTAAGACAGGGCTATCTGGAAACACCATATATTTT.

This chain links TRBV12-3 or TRBV12-4 with TRBJ2-3; 9 nucleotides agree with TRBD1. The J segment lost 3 bases and the V segment lost 5 bases, leaving 9 bases of the junction unmatched. There are 16 residues in the CDR3. CDR3 loop: CASSPTGQGPTDTQYF. The CDR3, as DNA: TGTGCCAGCAGTCCAACCGGACAGGGGCCTACAGATACGCAGTATTTT.

This chain uses TRBV20-1 with TRBJ2-7; 8 bases align to TRBD2. The CDR3 length is 15 residues. The germline V gene has CDR1 DFQATT and CDR2 SNEGSKA (reference sequence). Trimming removed 6 bases from V and 5 bases from J; junction bases left unmatched: 15. DNA of the CDR3: TGCAGTGCCACAGTAGGGACTAGTCACGTCGACGAGCAGTACTTC. Protein sequence: CSATVGTSHVDEQYF.

In this sample, this clonotype turned up a few times. The gene calls are TRBV7-6 and TRBJ2-3; possible D gene TRBD2, 5 bases. Trimming removed 2 bases at V and 6 bases at J, with 15 bases between. Germline-derived CDR1 and CDR2 are SGHVS and FNYEAQ. This CDR3 has 15 amino acids. CDR3: CASSLRTSLQDTQYF. CDR3 DNA: TGTGCCAGCAGCTTAAGGACTTCCCTACAGGATACGCAGTATTTT.

This clonotype was observed a handful of times. The gene calls are TRBV9 and TRBJ2-1, with TRBD2 matching over 9 bases. V lost 4 bases to trimming and J lost 6 bases; unmatched junction nucleotides: 11. Germline V gene data show CDR1 as SGDLS and CDR2 as YYNGEE. This CDR3 is built from 16 residues. DNA of the CDR3: TGTGCCAGCAGCATAAGACTAGCGGCGTACAGCAATGAGCAGTTCTTC. Translating gives CASSIRLAAYSNEQFF.

There are a few counts of this clonotype. The V gene is TRBV12-3 or TRBV12-4, the J gene TRBJ1-5, with D unresolved. This CDR3 contains 15 residues. The ends were cut back, 6 bases at V and 9 bases at J, with 21 bases in the middle. Here the CDR3 reads CASSTPEDASTPQHF. DNA of the CDR3: TGTGCCAGCAGCACCCCCGAGGACGCCAGTACGCCCCAGCATTTT.

A note on this clonotype: A read error may explain this, as a much larger clone is one base away. V is TRBV5-1 and J is TRBJ2-3; tentative D call: TRBD2 (6 bases). Germline values: CDR1 SGHRS, CDR2 YFSETQ. V gave up 0 bases and J gave up 4 bases, with 15 bases separating them. The CDR3 is 16 residues long. The CDR3 DNA reads TGCGCCAGCAGCTTGGAAAGGATGGCGGGGTCAGATACGCAGTATTTT. The encoded protein is CASSLERMAGSDTQYF.

This clonotype was observed many times. The chain employs TRBV7-3 and TRBJ2-3; 7 bases line up with TRBD2. V shed 5 bases and J 12 bases; nucleotides not matched to a gene: 8. Germline assignment: CDR1 SGHTA and CDR2 FQGTGA. The CDR3 is 12 residues long. The CDR3 sequence: CASSPERGPQYF. DNA of the CDR3: TGTGCCAGCAGCCCCGAGCGGGGACCTCAGTATTTT.

This clonotype has a handful of counts. The chain joins TRBV18 to TRBJ1-1, with a possible D match to TRBD1 (6 bases). Trimming shortened V by 2 bases and J by 0 bases, and 13 bases separated the two germline ends. Germline loops: CDR1 KGHSH, CDR2 LQKENI. The CDR3 has 16 residues. CDR3 residues: CASSPGGGPMNTEAFF. CDR3 coding DNA: TGTGCCAGCTCACCAGGCGGGGGGCCAATGAACACTGAAGCTTTCTTT.

This rearrangement joins TRBV7-3 to TRBJ2-1, with D perhaps given as TRBD1 or TRBD2 (5 bases each). Between the trimmed V and J ends, which lost 5 bases and 8 bases, there was a span of 16 bases. The CDR3 covers 14 residues. Per germline, CDR1 SGHTA and CDR2 FQGTGA. CDR3 amino acids: CASSPYSGDDEQFF. The CDR3, as DNA: TGTGCCAGCAGCCCGTATAGTGGGGACGATGAGCAGTTCTTC.

This clonotype was seen a few times. V and J are TRBV4-3 and TRBJ2-7, with 8 bases identical to TRBD2. The CDR3 runs 18 residues. Germline trimming cut 3 bases from V and 0 bases from J; bases unmatched to any gene: 13. Germline lookup yields CDR1 LGHNA and CDR2 YSLEER. CDR3 sequence: CASSQGINSGTSSYEQYF. The CDR3 DNA reads as TGCGCCAGCAGCCAGGGGATAAATAGCGGGACAAGCTCCTACGAGCAGTACTTC.

In this sample, this clonotype turned up many times. The chain recombines TRBV4-1 with TRBJ1-1, with a tentative D call TRBD1 (6 bases). This CDR3 comprises 13 residues. Germline V lookup: CDR1 MGHRA, CDR2 YSYEKL. Trimming left V 4 bases short and J 11 bases short, with 17 bases between. CDR3 sequence reads: CASSPEPGELAFF. The CDR3 bases are TGCGCCAGCAGCCCTGAGCCAGGGGAGCTTGCTTTCTTT.

The chain couples TRBV6-2 or TRBV6-3 to TRBJ1-5, with D uncertain. CDR3 length: 12 amino acids. The germline V and J ends were trimmed by 6 bases and 6 bases, with 9 bases remaining between them. Germline-derived CDR1 and CDR2 are MNHEY and SVGEGT. For the CDR3, the DNA is TGTGCCAGCAGCGACCCCGGTCAGCCCCAGCATTTT. The encoded protein is CASSDPGQPQHF.

This clonotype was picked up a small number of times. The chain recombines TRBV20-1 with TRBJ1-2, with D possibly being TRBD1 (5 bases). The CDR3 is made up of 14 amino acids. With 0 bases removed from V and 3 bases from J, the gap between germline ends came to 11 bases. CDR1 is DFQATT and CDR2 is SNEGSKA in the germline V gene (reference sequence). CDR3 sequence: CSARDHGADYGYTF. In nucleotides, the CDR3 is TGCAGTGCTAGAGATCACGGGGCTGACTATGGCTACACCTTC.

Points on this clonotype: At one boundary the junction diverges from the germline segment, which might be a read error. The rearrangement uses TRBV11-2 and TRBJ1-5; unclear D gene. This CDR3 is built from 15 residues. CDR1 is SGHAT and CDR2 is FQNNGV in the germline V gene. This chain's CDR3 is CASSLYPDGNQPQHF. The CDR3 DNA sequence: TGTGCTAGCAGCTTATACCCGGACGGCAATCAGCCCCAGCATTTT.

The chain links TRBV2 to TRBJ2-2; no reliable D call. Trimming removed 6 bases at V and 7 bases at J, with 12 bases between. CDR3 length: 13 residues. Germline assignment: CDR1 SNHLY and CDR2 FYNNEI. This CDR3 reads CASSRDMGGELFF. The CDR3 DNA follows: TGTGCCAGCAGCCGCGATATGGGCGGGGAGCTGTTTTTT. Using reference TRBV2 and TRBJ2-2 for the parts outside the CDR3, the full variable domain is EPEVTQTPSHQVTQMGQEVILRCVPISNHLYFYWYRQILGQKVEFLVSFYNNEISEKSEIFDDQFSVERPDGSNFTLKIRSTKLEDSAMYFCASSRDMGGELFFGEGSRLTVL.

This clonotype was recorded many times. The chain carries TRBV9 and TRBJ2-5; no clear D gene. CDR3 size: 13 residues. CDR1 is SGDLS and CDR2 is YYNGEE in the germline V gene. The germline V and J ends were trimmed by 5 bases and 0 bases, with 8 bases remaining between them. As DNA, the CDR3 is TGTGCCAGCAGTAAGGCTAACCAAGAGACCCAGTACTTC. As protein: CASSKANQETQYF.

The chain joins TRBV24-1 to TRBJ2-1; 7 nucleotides agree with TRBD2. Germline CDR1 reads KGHDR; CDR2 reads SFDVKD. V was clipped by 9 bases and J by 8 bases; unmatched bases: 12. This CDR3 contains 14 residues. In nucleotides, the CDR3 is TGTGCCACCTCCAAGACAGCGGGGCAGGATGAGCAGTTCTTC. Encoded protein: CATSKTAGQDEQFF.

The V and J genes are TRBV10-3 and TRBJ2-7; D unresolved. Germline V gives CDR1 ENHRY, CDR2 SYGVKD. CDR3 length: 14 residues. The germline V and J ends were trimmed by 7 bases and 6 bases, with 19 bases remaining between them. The CDR3 loop reads CAITSVSGSIEQYF. CDR3 DNA: TGTGCCATCACCTCTGTTAGTGGAAGCATCGAGCAGTACTTC.

This clonotype was seen a few times. The chain employs TRBV5-6 and TRBJ1-4; D gene unclear. Germline V gene data show CDR1 as SGHDT and CDR2 as YYEEEE. V was shortened by 2 bases and J by 8 bases, with 7 bases between the two germline ends. CDR3 length: 12 amino acids. The CDR3 DNA reads TGTGCCAGCAGCTTTTCGCAGGAAAAACTGTTTTTT. Translation gives CASSFSQEKLFF.

This clonotype was seen ten or more times. CDR3 sequence: CASSILGQGGEQYF. In DNA form, the CDR3 reads TGTGCCAGCAGTATTCTGGGACAGGGAGGCGAGCAGTACTTC. The V gene is TRBV7-3, the J gene TRBJ2-7, with 9 positions matching TRBD1. The CDR3 has 14 amino acids. The V gene's germline CDR1 is SGHTA and CDR2 FQGTGA. V dropped 6 bases and J dropped 6; count of bases not matched to a gene: 9.

This chain connects TRBV10-3 to TRBJ1-5; a weak D match, TRBD1 (6 bases). Trimming shortened V by 6 bases and J by 0 bases, and 12 bases separated the two germline ends. This CDR3 spans 15 amino acids. Germline V CDR1 and CDR2: ENHRY, SYGVKD. The CDR3 reads CAISGGQSSNQPQHF. CDR3 coding DNA: TGTGCCATCAGCGGAGGACAGTCTAGCAATCAGCCCCAGCATTTT.